One and the same sample provided the 21 T cell receptor beta chains below, sequenced in a study of T cell responses to AZD1222 COVID-19 vaccine (dated by TCRdb to 2020 to 2023). Read against the paper, the sample's time point label means: about 28 days (+/-7) after the second vaccine dose. Libraries were constructed by the immunoSEQ multiplex PCR assay. TCRdb took this table from immuneACCESS and kept in-frame rearrangements with V and J called. Such tables lack part of the clones; where checked against another copy, unresolved V genes explain under half of the gap, and the rest is unexplained. In all, the sample holds about 56,000 clones, and roughly 90% of those were seen once. 6.9% of the sample comes from the top ten. The source material was peripheral blood, sampled 28 days after the second AZD1222 dose. The origin of the receptors is an adult who received the AZD1222 COVID-19 vaccine.

The chain carries TRBV28 and TRBJ1-5; D is ambiguous. Germline assignment: CDR1 MDHEN and CDR2 SYDVKM. V dropped 3 bases and J dropped 5 bases, with 11 bases sitting between them. The CDR3 consists of 14 residues. CDR3 loop: CASSFLGGDQPQHF. CDR3 in DNA: TGTGCCAGCAGTTTTTTGGGTGGAGATCAGCCCCAGCATTTT.

This chain joins TRBV3-1 (or the pseudogene TRBV3-2) and TRBJ2-7, with TRBD2 matching over 10 bases. V shed 4 bases, J shed 2 bases, and the junction held 11 bases outside the gene matches. Germline CDR1 is LGHDT and CDR2 is YNNKEL (reference sequence). The CDR3 totals 17 residues. The CDR3 coding sequence is TGTGCCAGCAGCCCCGGGTCAGGGAGCGGGGGGGCCTACGAGCAGTACTTC. Its translation: CASSPGSGSGGAYEQYF.

This clone came up a few times. The J gene is TRBJ2-1, the V gene TRBV5-1; D possibly corresponds to TRBD2 (6 bases). V was shortened by 7 bases and J by 5 bases, with 16 bases between the two germline ends. There are 14 residues in the CDR3. The germline V gene has CDR1 SGHRS and CDR2 YFSETQ. CDR3 sequence reads: CASARGGADNEQFF. CDR3 DNA sequence: TGCGCCAGCGCCCGGGGCGGGGCCGACAATGAGCAGTTCTTC.

V and J are TRBV12-3 or TRBV12-4 and TRBJ1-4; the D gene is possibly TRBD1 (5 bases). The germline V and J ends were trimmed by 3 bases and 7 bases, with 9 bases remaining between them. The CDR3 covers 13 residues. CDR3 sequence (DNA): TGTGCCAGCAGTTTTGGGGGAACTGAAAAACTGTTTTTT. Translating gives CASSFGGTEKLFF.

This clone occurred once. The rearrangement links TRBV20-1 to TRBJ1-2; D is ambiguous. The CDR3 has 14 residues. CDR1 and CDR2 from the germline V gene are DFQATT and SNEGSKA (reference sequence). Trimming removed 3 bases at V and 0 bases at J, with 11 bases between. DNA for the CDR3: TGCAGTGCTAGTCTGGCAGAAGCTAACTATGGCTACACCTTC. Protein: CSASLAEANYGYTF.

The chain combines TRBV4-1 with TRBJ1-2; D remains ambiguous. This CDR3 spans 18 amino acids. V lost 0 bases to trimming and J lost 1 base, with 18 bases between them. CDR1 is MGHRA, CDR2 YSYEKL, per germline. The CDR3 region has the DNA TGCGCCAGCAGCCAAGATAAGAGCCAACCCCTAATTAACTATGGCTACACCTTC. Its translation: CASSQDKSQPLINYGYTF.

The chain recombines TRBV2 with TRBJ2-1; D possibly corresponds to TRBD2 (6 bases). The CDR3 has 16 residues. Germline CDR1 SNHLY, CDR2 FYNNEI. Trimming removed 9 bases at V and 4 bases at J, with 22 bases between. In DNA form, the CDR3 reads TGTGCCAGTCATCGAGGGACCCGGGGGTGGTACAATGAGCAGTTCTTC. This codes for CASHRGTRGWYNEQFF.

The chain couples TRBV6-5 to TRBJ2-1; D unclear. Trimming stripped 5 bases from V and 0 bases from J, with 11 bases between. The CDR3 covers 15 residues. CDR1 and CDR2 from the germline V gene are MNHEY and SVGAGI. The CDR3 region has the DNA TGTGCCAGCAGTAGGACGTTGAGCTCCTACAATGAGCAGTTCTTC. Amino acids: CASSRTLSSYNEQFF.

The chain joins TRBV28 to TRBJ2-5; 12 bases match TRBD2. The CDR3 totals 16 residues. Germline CDR1 and CDR2: MDHEN and SYDVKM. With 6 bases clipped from V and 5 bases from J, the junction kept 10 bases outside the gene matches. The CDR3 loop reads CASSPPSGGAGETQYF. CDR3 bases: TGTGCCAGCAGCCCCCCTAGCGGGGGGGCCGGGGAGACCCAGTACTTC.

The chain has TRBV7-2 and TRBJ2-7, with D maybe TRBD1 (5 bases). The V gene's germline CDR1 is SGHTA and CDR2 FQGNSA. V dropped 2 bases and J dropped 2 bases, with 10 bases sitting between them. The CDR3 has 14 residues. The CDR3 spells CASSLSQGPYEQYF. CDR3 DNA sequence: TGTGCCAGCAGCTTAAGTCAGGGTCCCTACGAGCAGTACTTC.

The chain couples TRBV28 to TRBJ2-1, with D unresolved. Trimming removed 6 bases from V and 2 bases from J, with 2 bases in between. The CDR3 is 11 residues long. Germline V gene data show CDR1 as MDHEN and CDR2 as SYDVKM. The CDR3 region is CASSPYNEQFF. The CDR3 DNA is TGTGCCAGCAGCCCCTACAATGAGCAGTTCTTC.

The chain links TRBV7-2 to TRBJ2-3, with 13 nucleotides matching TRBD2. J gave up 5 bases and V 5 bases, and 7 bases lay outside the gene matches. The CDR3 runs to 16 residues. The germline CDR1 and CDR2 sequences are SGHTA and FQGNSA. The DNA for the CDR3 is TGTGCCAGCAGCCCTACTAGCGGGGGGGCCGTAGATACGCAGTATTTT. Protein sequence: CASSPTSGGAVDTQYF.

This chain uses TRBV7-2 with TRBJ2-3, with D unclear. The CDR3 runs 12 residues. Germline V gene data show CDR1 as SGHTA and CDR2 as FQGNSA. V was clipped by 4 bases and J by 2 bases, with 4 bases between them. The CDR3: CASSSYTDTQYF. Written as DNA, the CDR3 is TGTGCCAGCAGCTCCTACACAGATACGCAGTATTTT.

J is TRBJ1-1 and V is TRBV11-3; D unclear. This CDR3 comprises 13 residues. The germline CDR1 and CDR2 sequences are SGHNT and YENEEA. V lost 1 base, J lost 0 bases, and 3 bases lay in between. The CDR3 DNA is TGTGCCAGCAGCTTAGTGGTGAACACTGAAGCTTTCTTT. It encodes CASSLVVNTEAFF.

The chain joins TRBV9 to TRBJ2-3, with 11 bases lining up with TRBD2. This CDR3 comprises 16 residues. CDR1 is SGDLS and CDR2 is YYNGEE in the germline V gene. Germline trimming cut 4 bases from V and 2 bases from J; bases unmatched to any gene: 6. The CDR3 loop is CASSLGTSGITDTQYF. In DNA, the CDR3 is TGTGCCAGCAGCCTAGGGACTAGCGGAATCACAGATACGCAGTATTTT.

CDR3 nucleotides: TGCGCCAGCAGCCAAGATCAGGCGGGAGACACCTACGAGCAGTACTTC. It yields the protein CASSQDQAGDTYEQYF. The chain joins TRBV4-3 to TRBJ2-7; 7 nucleotides align to TRBD2. This CDR3 has 16 residues. The germline V gene encodes CDR1 LGHNA and CDR2 YSLEER. The V and J ends lost 0 bases and 2 bases, in that order; junction bases with no gene match: 7.

This clone has a single count. The chain has TRBV12-3 or TRBV12-4 and TRBJ1-3; 10 bases align to TRBD1. CDR3 length equals 13 residues. V lost 9 bases, J lost 8 bases, and 7 bases stayed unmatched. CDR3: CASRGQGRDTIYF. The DNA of the CDR3 is TGTGCCAGTAGGGGACAGGGGAGAGACACCATATATTTT.

The CDR3 is CASNRRGIQPQHF. The CDR3 DNA is TGTGCCAGTAACCGCAGGGGCATACAGCCCCAGCATTTT. The chain recombines TRBV19 with TRBJ1-5; maybe TRBD1 (6 bases). The CDR3 spans 13 residues. Trimming removed 7 bases at V and 7 bases at J, with 14 bases between. The germline V gene encodes CDR1 LNHDA and CDR2 SQIVND (reference sequence).

The chain combines TRBV6-6 with TRBJ1-6; D call uncertain. The CDR3 sequence is 12 residues long. Per the germline V gene, CDR1 is MNHNY and CDR2 is SVGAGI (reference sequence). V was pared by 3 bases and J by 8 bases, with 5 bases between. CDR3 amino acids: CASSYPHSPLHF. CDR3 in DNA: TGTGCCAGCAGTTATCCGCATTCACCCCTCCACTTT.

The chain carries TRBV28 and TRBJ2-6; TRBD1 matches at 11 bases. J gave up 4 bases and V 4 bases, and 6 bases lay outside the gene matches. CDR1 is MDHEN and CDR2 is SYDVKM in the germline V gene. CDR3 length: 17 residues. Here the CDR3 reads CASSSMDRGPGANVLTF. In DNA, the CDR3 is TGTGCCAGCAGTTCTATGGACAGGGGGCCGGGGGCCAACGTCCTGACTTTC. The full variable domain, with the rest looked up from reference TRBV28 and TRBJ2-6, is DVKVTQSSRYLVKRTGEKVFLECVQDMDHENMFWYRQDPGLGLRLIYFSYDVKMKEKGDIPEGYSVSREKKERFSLILESASTNQTSMYLCASSSMDRGPGANVLTFGAGSRLTVL.

The chain uses TRBV2 and TRBJ2-2; the match to TRBD1 covers 7 bases. Trimming at V came to 6 bases and at J to 4 bases, leaving 8 bases not matched to a gene. Per the germline V gene, CDR1 is SNHLY and CDR2 is FYNNEI. The CDR3 is made up of 15 amino acids. CDR3 region: CASRPTRGLTGELFF. CDR3 sequence (DNA): TGTGCCAGCAGACCTACGAGGGGGCTCACCGGGGAGCTGTTTTTT.